A single sample gave rise to the 21 T cell receptor beta chains below, sequenced in a study of blood T cell repertoires in COVID-19. Method: immunoSEQ multiplex PCR; TCRdb's copy keeps in-frame clones and lacks some. This table has approximately 80,000 clones, around 86% appearing once. Input material: peripheral blood. These receptors originate from a man at least 80 years old with acute or convalescent COVID-19.

This clone was detected only once. The CDR3 reads CASSYGPGDTEAFF. The DNA of the CDR3 is TGTGCCAGCAGTTACGGCCCAGGGGACACTGAAGCTTTCTTT. The chain couples TRBV6-5 to TRBJ1-1, with a weak D call TRBD1 (6 bases). Germline CDR1 is MNHEY and CDR2 is SVGAGI. Trimming stripped 2 bases from V and 3 bases from J, with 10 bases between. This CDR3 is built from 14 residues.

The chain is built from TRBV5-5 and TRBJ1-4, with 7 bases lining up with TRBD1. This CDR3 has 16 residues. The J segment lost 10 bases and the V segment lost 4 bases, leaving 16 bases of the junction unmatched. The V gene's germline CDR1 is SGHKS and CDR2 YYEKEE (reference sequence). The CDR3: CASSPESGQSSVKLFF. As DNA, the CDR3 is TGTGCCAGCAGCCCAGAGTCGGGACAGTCGTCTGTAAAACTGTTTTTT.

The DNA for the CDR3 is TGTGCCGTCCACAGGGGGACTAATGAAAAACTGTTTTTT. Translated, it gives CAVHRGTNEKLFF. The genes are TRBV28 and TRBJ1-4; TRBD1 matches at 8 bases. The CDR3 runs 13 residues. In germline, CDR1 is MDHEN, CDR2 SYDVKM. Losses at the gene ends were 11 bases for V and 2 bases for J; bases not matched to a gene: 4.

In nucleotides, the CDR3 is TGTGCCAGCAGCCGGCTCGACAGGGGTAACACCGGGGAGCTGTTTTTT. Translating gives CASSRLDRGNTGELFF. The rearrangement uses TRBV7-2 and TRBJ2-2; 8 bases fit TRBD1. This CDR3 has 16 amino acids. The ends lost 5 bases at V and 2 bases at J; junction bases unmatched: 7. The germline gives CDR1 SGHTA, CDR2 FQGNSA.

This chain connects TRBV5-1 to TRBJ1-5; TRBD1 agrees at 7 bases. The germline V gene encodes CDR1 SGHRS and CDR2 YFSETQ. V shed 4 bases and J 2 bases; nucleotides not matched to a gene: 21. This CDR3 has 20 residues. DNA for the CDR3: TGCGCCAGCAGCCCAATTTTTTTGACAGGGATGGTGCAGGGCAATCAGCCCCAGCATTTT. Its translation: CASSPIFLTGMVQGNQPQHF.

This clone was recorded only once. The chain uses TRBV19 and TRBJ1-2; tentatively, D is TRBD1 (5 bases). V was shortened by 3 bases and J by 7 bases, with 15 bases between the two germline ends. This CDR3 spans 14 amino acids. Germline CDR1 LNHDA, CDR2 SQIVND (reference sequence). DNA for the CDR3: TGTGCCAGTAGTATTGAGGCTGGCAGGGCTGGCTACACCTTC. It is translated as CASSIEAGRAGYTF.

This CDR3 reads CASSQGSGYSNQPQHF. CDR3 sequence (DNA): TGTGCCAGCAGCCAAGGCTCAGGGTATAGCAATCAGCCCCAGCATTTT. The chain joins TRBV4-2 to TRBJ1-5; tentative D call: TRBD1 (5 bases). V was pared by 1 base and J by 0 bases, with 10 bases between. This CDR3 spans 16 amino acids. Germline CDR1 LGHNA, CDR2 YNFKEQ.

This clone was detected once. V and J are TRBV6-2 or TRBV6-3 and TRBJ1-1; D gene ambiguous. Germline V gene data show CDR1 as MNHEY and CDR2 as SVGEGT. The V end lost 0 bases, the J end lost 3 bases, and 11 bases lay between the germline ends. This CDR3 contains 15 residues. The CDR3 region has the DNA TGTGCCAGCAGTTACTCAGCCCAAGCGGACACTGAAGCTTTCTTT. Protein sequence: CASSYSAQADTEAFF.

This clone was seen a handful of times. The chain carries TRBV27 and TRBJ1-5, with 10 bases identical to TRBD1. The V and J ends lost 2 bases and 6 bases, in that order; junction bases with no gene match: 4. CDR1 is MNHEY, CDR2 SMNVEV, per germline (reference sequence). This CDR3 is built from 15 residues. The chain's CDR3 is CASSLVTGGSQPQHF. The CDR3 region has the DNA TGTGCCAGCAGTTTAGTGACAGGGGGCAGTCAGCCCCAGCATTTT.

The chain carries TRBV7-2 and TRBJ2-3; 10 bases agree with TRBD1. V was pared by 1 base and J by 5 bases, with 3 bases of the junction left unmatched. CDR1 SGHTA and CDR2 FQGNSA come from the germline V gene. This CDR3 region has 15 residues. CDR3 amino acids: CASSLVGTGVDTQYF. The CDR3 DNA is TGTGCCAGCAGCTTAGTGGGGACAGGGGTAGATACGCAGTATTTT.

The chain carries TRBV5-6 and TRBJ1-1; TRBD1 is a possible D gene (6 bases). V shed 0 bases and J shed 4 bases, with 19 bases lying between them. The length of the CDR3 is 17 residues. Germline CDR1 SGHDT, CDR2 YYEEEE. DNA for the CDR3: TGTGCCAGCAGCTTGGAAGTCAGGGGATTGCGGAGCACTGAAGCTTTCTTT. Its protein product is CASSLEVRGLRSTEAFF.

The chain combines TRBV5-1 with TRBJ2-7; TRBD2 is a possible D gene (8 bases). This CDR3 has 15 residues. Trimming shortened V by 2 bases and J by 2 bases, and 14 bases separated the two germline ends. CDR1 is SGHRS, CDR2 YFSETQ, per germline. The CDR3 here is CASSFSGTVPYEQYF. For the CDR3, the DNA is TGCGCCAGCAGCTTTAGCGGGACAGTCCCCTACGAGCAGTACTTC.

The chain is built from TRBV2 and TRBJ1-4, with D possibly being TRBD1 (6 bases). CDR1 SNHLY and CDR2 FYNNEI come from the germline V gene. Trimming removed 4 bases at V and 5 bases at J, with 11 bases between. This CDR3 contains 14 residues. This CDR3 reads CASSVGGGNEKLFF. CDR3 DNA: TGTGCCAGCAGTGTTGGGGGGGGCAATGAAAAACTGTTTTTT.

The V and J genes are TRBV5-1 and TRBJ2-1, with D perhaps matching TRBD2 (6 bases). Trimming left V 1 base short and J 10 bases short, with 12 bases between. The CDR3 covers 13 residues. Germline V gives CDR1 SGHRS, CDR2 YFSETQ. CDR3 residues: CASSLTSSPEQFF. CDR3 nucleotide sequence: TGCGCCAGCAGCTTGACTAGCTCTCCAGAGCAGTTCTTC.

V is TRBV4-3 and J is TRBJ1-2, with D perhaps TRBD1 (6 bases). Per germline, CDR1 LGHNA and CDR2 YSLEER. With 0 bases removed from V and 5 bases from J, the gap between germline ends came to 7 bases. The CDR3 spans 13 residues. CDR3 sequence (DNA): TGCGCCAGCAGCCAAGAAAGGGGGTATGGCTACACCTTC. Translating gives CASSQERGYGYTF.

This rearrangement joins TRBV5-4 to TRBJ1-1; 7 nucleotides match TRBD1. The CDR3 covers 15 residues. CDR1 is SGHNT, CDR2 YYREEE, per germline (reference sequence). V lost 0 bases to trimming and J lost 3 bases; unmatched junction nucleotides: 5. CDR3 in DNA: TGTGCCAGCAGCTTGGGACAGGGAAGCTACACTGAAGCTTTCTTT. Its translation: CASSLGQGSYTEAFF.

This chain connects TRBV5-6 to TRBJ2-1; 16 bases align to TRBD2. CDR3 length: 16 amino acids. Germline CDR1 reads SGHDT; CDR2 reads YYEEEE. V dropped 4 bases and J dropped 9; count of bases not matched to a gene: 7. The CDR3 DNA reads TGTGCCAGCAGCCTTCTAGGGACTAGCGGGAGGGGTGAGCAGTTCTTC. It encodes CASSLLGTSGRGEQFF.

This clone was picked up a small number of times. The V call is TRBV5-1, the J call TRBJ2-5, with a possible D match to TRBD2 (5 bases). CDR3 length: 15 residues. Germline CDR1 is SGHRS and CDR2 is YFSETQ. The ends were cut back, 0 bases at V and 3 bases at J, with 12 bases in the middle. The CDR3 here is CASSLAVSAKETQYF. The CDR3 DNA is TGCGCCAGCAGCTTGGCAGTTAGCGCCAAAGAGACCCAGTACTTC.

The chain couples TRBV5-8 to TRBJ1-2; tentative D call: TRBD1 (6 bases). The CDR3 length is 13 residues. V was clipped by 3 bases and J by 8 bases, with 14 bases between them. Germline CDR1 reads SGHTS; CDR2 reads YDEGEE. The CDR3 DNA reads as TGTGCCAGCAGCTCTGACAGGACGAGAGGCTACACCTTC. It is translated as CASSSDRTRGYTF.

This chain connects TRBV5-4 to TRBJ2-3, with TRBD2 matching over 7 bases. Trimming cost V 0 bases and J 6 bases; bases outside gene matches: 4. From germline, CDR1 is SGHNT and CDR2 YYREEE (reference sequence). This CDR3 is 14 amino acids long. CDR3 DNA sequence: TGTGCCAGCAGCTTGGCGGGAGGCCGGGATACGCAGTATTTT. Protein sequence: CASSLAGGRDTQYF.

A few counts support this clone. The chain is built from TRBV7-9 and TRBJ1-2, with D maybe TRBD1 (6 bases). The CDR3 is made up of 15 amino acids. V lost 0 bases to trimming and J lost 3 bases, with 11 bases between them. The germline V gene has CDR1 SEHNR and CDR2 FQNEAQ (reference sequence). The CDR3 DNA is TGTGCCAGCAGCTTAGCGCCAGGGGATTACTATGGCTACACCTTC. Translation: CASSLAPGDYYGYTF.